Following are 13 T cell receptor beta chains from one sample sequenced in a study of cytomegalovirus exposure and HLA in healthy donors. The PCR used 60 Vbeta and 13 Jbeta primers. Measured with immunoSEQ multiplex PCR; TCRdb has only the in-frame clones, and not every one. The table shows 150,000 or so clones, with over 80% occurring only once. The sequenced sample was PBMCs. The receptors shown here come from a man over 45 in good health and CMV-seropositive.

This sequence joins TRBV9 and TRBJ2-3; maybe TRBD2 (6 bases). Germline-derived CDR1 and CDR2 are SGDLS and YYNGEE. The CDR3 contains 15 residues. V lost 4 bases to trimming and J lost 0 bases, with 12 bases between them. CDR3 in amino acids: CASSRREFSTDTQYF. As DNA, the CDR3 is TGTGCCAGCAGCAGACGGGAGTTCAGCACAGATACGCAGTATTTT.

This chain connects TRBV28 to TRBJ2-1; 9 positions match TRBD2. V shed 2 bases and J 6 bases; nucleotides not matched to a gene: 5. This CDR3 is 15 amino acids long. Germline values: CDR1 MDHEN, CDR2 SYDVKM. The chain's CDR3 is CASSLGGGAFNEQFF. The CDR3 coding sequence is TGTGCCAGCAGTTTAGGCGGGGGGGCTTTCAATGAGCAGTTCTTC.

The chain has TRBV4-2 and TRBJ1-1, with TRBD1 matching 10 bases. The germline gives CDR1 LGHNA, CDR2 YNFKEQ. The CDR3 has 17 residues. J gave up 4 bases and V 2 bases, and 10 bases lay outside the gene matches. The CDR3 loop is CASSQRTGGGMGTEAFF. Written as DNA, the CDR3 is TGTGCCAGCAGCCAAAGGACAGGGGGAGGAATGGGCACTGAAGCTTTCTTT.

The chain carries TRBV6-1 and TRBJ2-5, with D possibly TRBD2 on 5 matching bases. Germline lookup yields CDR1 MNHNS and CDR2 SASEGT. The CDR3 sequence is 15 residues long. The V gene lost 1 base and the J gene lost 5 bases, with 14 bases spanning the gap. In DNA form, the CDR3 reads TGTGCCAGCAGTGAAGTTCGAGGGTTCCGCGAGACCCAGTACTTC. Protein: CASSEVRGFRETQYF.

The DNA of the CDR3 is TGTGCCAGCAGCTTTCTTAGCGACCAAGAGACCCAGTACTTC. This gives the protein CASSFLSDQETQYF. This chain joins TRBV7-9 and TRBJ2-5; the D gene is possibly TRBD2 (5 bases). The V end lost 3 bases, the J end lost 0 bases, and 8 bases lay between the germline ends. CDR1 SEHNR and CDR2 FQNEAQ come from the germline V gene (reference sequence). This CDR3 comprises 14 residues.

This clone was seen a handful of times. This chain joins TRBV2 and TRBJ1-1; D might be TRBD1 (6 bases). Germline assignment: CDR1 SNHLY and CDR2 FYNNEI. CDR3 length: 14 amino acids. The ends were cut back, 7 bases at V and 0 bases at J, with 12 bases in the middle. The CDR3 DNA reads as TGTGCCAGCAAGGGACACCTGATGAACACTGAAGCTTTCTTT. It specifies CASKGHLMNTEAFF.

The rearrangement links TRBV11-3 to TRBJ1-2, with TRBD1 as a possible D gene (5 bases). The CDR3 runs 13 residues. Germline-derived CDR1 and CDR2 are SGHNT and YENEEA. The germline V and J ends were trimmed by 10 bases and 3 bases, with 15 bases remaining between them. The CDR3: CANHRKWDYGYTF. Here the CDR3 DNA reads TGTGCCAACCACAGGAAATGGGACTATGGCTACACCTTC. Drawing the rest from reference TRBV11-3 and TRBJ1-2, the complete variable domain is EAGVVQSPRYKIIEKKQPVAFWCNPISGHNTLYWYLQNLGQGPELLIRYENEEAVDDSQLPKDRFSAERLKGVDSTLKIQPAELGDSAVYLCANHRKWDYGYTFGSGTRLTVV.

A few counts support this clone. The chain joins TRBV10-3 to TRBJ2-1; 8 bases are shared with TRBD1. The CDR3 runs 17 residues. V shed 3 bases and J 6 bases; nucleotides not matched to a gene: 13. CDR1 is ENHRY and CDR2 is SYGVKD in the germline V gene. The CDR3 is CAISEGLGRGLRNEQFF. DNA for the CDR3: TGTGCCATCAGTGAAGGGCTTGGCAGGGGGCTTCGCAATGAGCAGTTCTTC.

This chain joins TRBV10-3 and TRBJ2-6; 8 nucleotides match TRBD1. V was pared by 6 bases and J by 1 base, with 8 bases of the junction left unmatched. In germline, CDR1 is ENHRY, CDR2 SYGVKD. The CDR3 is 17 amino acids. The CDR3 region is CAIRKMDRASGANVLTF. The DNA for the CDR3 is TGTGCCATCAGAAAAATGGACAGGGCGTCTGGGGCCAACGTCCTGACTTTC.

The chain links TRBV10-3 to TRBJ1-1; maybe TRBD1 (5 bases). V was clipped by 0 bases and J by 0 bases, with 11 bases between them. This CDR3 has 16 amino acids. Germline CDR1 ENHRY, CDR2 SYGVKD. In DNA form, the CDR3 reads TGTGCCATCAGTGAGTCAGGCAGGGTTGTGAACACTGAAGCTTTCTTT. Translated, it gives CAISESGRVVNTEAFF.

V gene TRBV15 combines with J gene TRBJ1-5, with a possible D match to TRBD1 (6 bases). From germline, CDR1 is LNHNV and CDR2 YYDKDF (reference sequence). CDR3 length equals 16 residues. V lost 1 base and J 7 bases, leaving 17 bases between the germline ends. The CDR3 here is CATSRGGSGVGQPQHF. The CDR3, as DNA: TGTGCCACCAGCAGAGGAGGATCAGGGGTCGGGCAGCCCCAGCATTTT.

This chain connects TRBV7-2 to TRBJ2-3, with 7 bases that match TRBD2. J lost 4 bases, V lost 6 bases, and 10 bases had no gene match. Germline V gene lookup returns CDR1 SGHTA and CDR2 FQGNSA. The CDR3 is made up of 15 amino acids. The CDR3 reads CASSVGLVFADTQYF. The CDR3 region has the DNA TGTGCCAGCAGTGTAGGACTAGTTTTTGCAGATACGCAGTATTTT.

The genes are TRBV29-1 and TRBJ1-2; D gene ambiguous. The CDR3 runs to 11 residues. Germline loops: CDR1 SQVTM, CDR2 ANQGSEA. Between the trimmed V and J ends, which lost 1 base and 4 bases, there was a span of 4 bases. The CDR3 coding sequence is TGCAGCGTTGAAGCGTCCTATGGCTACACCTTC. Residues: CSVEASYGYTF.